These 9 T cell receptor beta chains came from one sample sequenced in a study of Ad26.COV2.S vaccination and SARS-CoV-2 variants. Some clones are missing from TCRdb's copy, which holds only in-frame ones; the method was immunoSEQ multiplex PCR. Of 300,000 to 350,000 clones listed, almost 90% are singletons. The sample's treatment: roughly 18 received Ad26.COV2.S at low or high dose, single or two shots; a few received placebo; per-sample allocation not given. Samples were taken on day 63 after the first vaccine or placebo injection. The source material was peripheral blood, sampled in a trial of Ad26.COV2.S vaccine versus placebo. All receptors come from a person aged 18 to 65 who received the Ad26.COV2.S COVID-19 vaccine or a placebo.

The genes are TRBV3-1 (or the pseudogene TRBV3-2) and TRBJ2-3; D is perhaps TRBD1 (5 bases). This CDR3 region has 16 residues. Between the trimmed V and J ends, which lost 0 bases and 2 bases, there was a span of 12 bases. The V gene's germline CDR1 is LGHDT and CDR2 YNNKEL (reference sequence). The CDR3 is CASSQEGARVTDTQYF. The CDR3 DNA follows: TGTGCCAGCAGCCAAGAAGGGGCCAGGGTCACAGATACGCAGTATTTT.

The chain uses TRBV18 and TRBJ2-1; D unclear. Trimming took 3 bases from V and 5 from J, leaving 11 bases between them. The CDR3 runs 14 residues. The germline CDR1 and CDR2 sequences are KGHSH and LQKENI. The CDR3 reads CASSPPRIDNEQFF. CDR3 sequence (DNA): TGTGCCAGCTCACCCCCTCGCATCGACAATGAGCAGTTCTTC.

The chain carries TRBV16 and TRBJ1-1; D perhaps matches TRBD1 (5 bases). The CDR3 is made up of 15 amino acids. V gave up 5 bases and J gave up 4 bases, with 17 bases separating them. Looked up from germline, CDR1 is KGHSY and CDR2 is FQNENV. The CDR3 spells CASSDVGRGGTEAFF. The CDR3 DNA is TGTGCCAGCAGCGATGTCGGTCGGGGGGGCACTGAAGCTTTCTTT. Complete variable domain (other parts from reference TRBV16 and TRBJ1-1): GEEVAQTPKHLVRGEGQKAKLYCAPIKGHSYVFWYQQVLKNEFKFLISFQNENVFDETGMPKERFSAKCLPNSPCSLEIQATKLEDSAVYFCASSDVGRGGTEAFFGQGTRLTVV.

The J gene is TRBJ1-4, the V gene TRBV7-2, with D perhaps TRBD1 (6 bases). Germline V gene sequence: CDR1 SGHTA, CDR2 FQGNSA. The germline V and J ends were trimmed by 0 bases and 7 bases, with 9 bases remaining between them. CDR3 length: 14 residues. This CDR3 is CASSLAGGIEKLFF. Here the CDR3 DNA reads TGTGCCAGCAGCTTAGCAGGGGGAATTGAAAAACTGTTTTTT.

CDR3 sequence reads: CASSITGSGELFF. The CDR3 DNA is TGTGCCAGCAGCATCACGGGGTCCGGGGAGCTGTTTTTT. The J gene is TRBJ2-2, the V gene TRBV9; weak D call: TRBD2 (5 bases). This CDR3 spans 13 amino acids. Trimming took 4 bases from V and 6 from J, leaving 10 bases between them. In germline, CDR1 is SGDLS, CDR2 YYNGEE.

The chain joins TRBV27 to TRBJ2-7; D is perhaps TRBD1 or TRBD2 (6 bases each). Germline assignment: CDR1 MNHEY and CDR2 SMNVEV (reference sequence). The length of the CDR3 is 12 residues. V lost 6 bases, J lost 3 bases, and 9 bases lay in between. The CDR3 bases are TGTGCCAGCAGGGGGGGCAGCTACGAGCAGTACTTC. Protein sequence: CASRGGSYEQYF.

The chain recombines TRBV18 with TRBJ2-2, with 7 bases matching TRBD1. CDR1 and CDR2 (germline): KGHSH, LQKENI. The trim removed 1 base at V and 4 bases at J, leaving 3 bases unmatched. The CDR3 runs to 15 residues. The DNA for the CDR3 is TGTGCCAGCTCACCACAGGGGGCAAGCACCGGGGAGCTGTTTTTT. Residues: CASSPQGASTGELFF. Complete variable domain (other parts from reference TRBV18 and TRBJ2-2): NAGVMQNPRHLVRRRGQEARLRCSPMKGHSHVYWYRQLPEEGLKFMVYLQKENIIDESGMPKERFSAEFPKEGPSILRIQQVVRGDSAAYFCASSPQGASTGELFFGEGSRLTVL.

This chain connects TRBV28 to TRBJ1-1; D uncertain. The CDR3 extends over 13 amino acids. V lost 5 bases and J 6 bases, leaving 13 bases between the germline ends. Germline V CDR1 and CDR2: MDHEN, SYDVKM. The CDR3 DNA sequence: TGTGCCAGCAGTGGGCCACTATGGGCTGAAGCTTTCTTT. As protein: CASSGPLWAEAFF.

The CDR3 loop reads CAVGGSRGNEQFF. In nucleotides, the CDR3 is TGTGCCGTCGGCGGGAGTAGGGGCAATGAGCAGTTCTTC. The V call is TRBV15, the J call TRBJ2-1; 7 bases map to TRBD2. From germline, CDR1 is LNHNV and CDR2 YYDKDF (reference sequence). Germline trimming cut 11 bases from V and 6 bases from J; bases unmatched to any gene: 10. The CDR3 spans 13 residues.